This T cell receptor (beta chain) emerged from a study of early T cells in non-severe SARS-CoV-2 infection. In TCRdb, the 5' RACE reads were re-called with MiXCR into one record per CDR3 protein. The repertoire holds 54,000 or so distinct CDR3 sequences, with 4.5% to 7% as singletons. Germline CDR1 reads DFQATT; CDR2 reads SNEGSKA (reference sequence). This CDR3 has 12 residues. With 5 bases removed from V and 2 bases from J, the gap between germline ends came to 9 bases. The rearrangement links TRBV20-1 to TRBJ2-5; D unresolved. The TCR sequence derives from an adult who was a healthcare worker with PCR-confirmed SARS-CoV-2 infection or an uninfected control (not recorded which). Source material: whole blood. The CDR3 coding sequence is TGCAGTGCTCAGCTAGGGCAAGAGACCCAGTACTTC. Its translation is CSAQLGQETQYF.